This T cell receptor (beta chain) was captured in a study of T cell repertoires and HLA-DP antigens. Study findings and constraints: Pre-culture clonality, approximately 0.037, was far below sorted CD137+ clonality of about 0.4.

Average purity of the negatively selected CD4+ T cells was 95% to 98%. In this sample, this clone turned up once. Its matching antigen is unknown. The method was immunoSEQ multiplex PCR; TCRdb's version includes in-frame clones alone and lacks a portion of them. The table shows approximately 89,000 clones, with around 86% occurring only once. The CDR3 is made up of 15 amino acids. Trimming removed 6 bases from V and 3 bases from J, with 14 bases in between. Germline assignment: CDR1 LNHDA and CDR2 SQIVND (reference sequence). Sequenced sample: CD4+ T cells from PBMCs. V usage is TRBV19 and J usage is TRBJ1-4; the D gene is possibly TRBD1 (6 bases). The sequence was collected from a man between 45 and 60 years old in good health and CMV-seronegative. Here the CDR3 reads CASSPQGMANEKLFF. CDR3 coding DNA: TGTGCCAGTAGCCCTCAGGGGATGGCTAATGAAAAACTGTTTTTT.